This TCR beta chain was recorded in a study of blood T cell repertoires in COVID-19. Study-level background: The United States, Italy and Spain supplied acute and convalescent COVID-19 samples.

V lost 3 bases and J lost 8, with 15 bases in between. Germline V gene lookup returns CDR1 SQVTM and CDR2 ANQGSEA. CDR3 length: 13 amino acids. Authors' methods: Amplified reference gene primers provided the basis for estimating nucleated cell counts. This table comes from immunoSEQ multiplex PCR, and its TCRdb copy is limited to in-frame clones, with some not included. D and trimming were read from the DNA, whereas the V and J calls and clone size are those reported in that table. The repertoire includes around 30,000 clones, approximately 67% of them detected once, and roughly a sixth sits in the top ten.

The sequence came from a human donor in a cohort sampled during active COVID-19. The chain carries TRBV29-1 and TRBJ2-3; a weak D match, TRBD2 (5 bases). The specimen sequenced was peripheral blood. CDR3 residues: CSVEVSTGVTQYF. The CDR3 coding sequence is TGCAGCGTTGAGGTTTCGACCGGGGTTACGCAGTATTTT.